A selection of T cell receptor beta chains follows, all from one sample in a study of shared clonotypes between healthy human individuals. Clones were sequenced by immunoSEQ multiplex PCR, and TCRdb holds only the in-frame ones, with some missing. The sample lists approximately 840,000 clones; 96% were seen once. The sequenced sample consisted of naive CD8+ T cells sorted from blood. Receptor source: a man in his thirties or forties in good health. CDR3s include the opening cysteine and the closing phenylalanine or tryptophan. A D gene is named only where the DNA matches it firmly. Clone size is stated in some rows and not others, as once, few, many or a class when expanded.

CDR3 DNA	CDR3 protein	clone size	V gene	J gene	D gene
TGTGCCAGCAGCGTAGAGGGCAGGGTGAATGAGCAGTTCTTC	CASSVEGRVNEQFF	-	TRBV9	TRBJ2-1	-
TGTGCCAGCAGCTCAAGACAGTTCCAGCACGAGCAGTACTTC	CASSSRQFQHEQYF	-	TRBV13	TRBJ2-7	-
TGTGCCACCAGCGGAAAACAAGAGACCCAGTACTTC	CATSGKQETQYF	-	TRBV15	TRBJ2-5	-
TGCAGCGTTGAACGGGAAAAACTGTTTTTT	CSVEREKLFF	-	TRBV29-1	TRBJ1-4	-
TGTGCCAGCAGCTTAGGGCCGGCCTCCTACGAGCAGTACTTC	CASSLGPASYEQYF	-	TRBV7-6	TRBJ2-7	-
TGTGCCAGCAGTTTAGCGGGAGGGCCCATCAATGAGCAGTTCTTC	CASSLAGGPINEQFF	once	TRBV6-4	TRBJ2-1	TRBD2
TGTGCCAGCAGCCACGTATTACAGGGGGCCTCCACTAATGAAAAACTGTTTTTT	CASSHVLQGASTNEKLFF	-	TRBV14	TRBJ1-4	TRBD1
TGTGCCAGCAGCCCCGAACAGGGGGCTCAGCCCCAGCATTTT	CASSPEQGAQPQHF	-	TRBV7-9	TRBJ1-5	TRBD1
TGCGCCAGCAGCCAAGTGCCCAGCGGGAGCGGGTACGAGCAGTACTTC	CASSQVPSGSGYEQYF	once	TRBV4-1	TRBJ2-7	TRBD2
TGTGCCAGCAGCTTACGGAGGAGGGAGAGTGCCGGAGATACGCAGTATTTT	CASSLRRRESAGDTQYF	-	TRBV11-1	TRBJ2-3	-
TGCGCCAGCAGCTTTGGGGGACAGGGATTCTACGAGCAGTACTTC	CASSFGGQGFYEQYF	-	TRBV5-1	TRBJ2-7	TRBD1
TGTGCCAGCAGTGAACTAGGACAGTCGTCCTACGAGCAGTACTTC	CASSELGQSSYEQYF	-	TRBV6-1	TRBJ2-7	-
TGTGCCAGCAGCTTAGATAGGACAGGACGTAATGGCTACACCTTC	CASSLDRTGRNGYTF	-	TRBV7-9	TRBJ1-2	TRBD1
TGTGCCAGCACTCCTTTAGGCCAAGAAGAGACCCAGTACTTC	CASTPLGQEETQYF	-	TRBV5-4	TRBJ2-5	-
TGTGCCAGCAGTTTCGACAGGGAAGATACGCAGTATTTT	CASSFDREDTQYF	-	TRBV28	TRBJ2-3	TRBD1
TGCAGTGCTAGAGATGTTGCCCTGCAGTACTTC	CSARDVALQYF	-	TRBV20-1	TRBJ2-7	-
TGTGCCAGCAGCCATCGGTCGGCTTGGGGCTACACCTTC	CASSHRSAWGYTF	-	TRBV7-9	TRBJ1-2	-
TGTGCCAGCAGTTTATCCGGGACTAGCGGGACGTACTACGAGCAGTACTTC	CASSLSGTSGTYYEQYF	once	TRBV27	TRBJ2-7	TRBD2
TGTGCCAGCAGCAAAGGGCTTTCTGTTGAAGAAAAACTGTTTTTT	CASSKGLSVEEKLFF	-	TRBV7-9	TRBJ1-4	-
TGTGCCAGCAGGCCGAGGTCCTACGAGCAGTACTTC	CASRPRSYEQYF	-	TRBV2	TRBJ2-7	-
TGCAGCGTTGAAGTTTCACTGGGGGCAGGGTTTATCCCCGGCTACAATGAGCAGTTCTTC	CSVEVSLGAGFIPGYNEQFF	-	TRBV29-1	TRBJ2-1	-
TGTGCCAGCTCACGAAAGACGACACTCTACAATGAGCAGTTCTTC	CASSRKTTLYNEQFF	-	TRBV18	TRBJ2-1	-
TGCAGCGTTGTAATTTGGGAGGGAACCAACTATGGCTACACCTTC	CSVVIWEGTNYGYTF	-	TRBV29-1	TRBJ1-2	-
TGTGCCAGCAGTTTAATGGGACAGCCCTCTGGGGCCAACGTCCTGACTTTC	CASSLMGQPSGANVLTF	-	TRBV27	TRBJ2-6	TRBD1
TGTGCCAGCAGTGACAGGGGGCGAGGCTACACCTTC	CASSDRGRGYTF	-	TRBV9	TRBJ1-2	TRBD1
TGTGCCAGTAGATGGGGACCGAACACTGAAGCTTTCTTT	CASRWGPNTEAFF	-	TRBV19	TRBJ1-1	-
TGTGCCACCAGCAGAGATCCGGGAAGCTCCTACAATGAGCAGTTCTTC	CATSRDPGSSYNEQFF	-	TRBV15	TRBJ2-1	-
TGTGCCAGCAGTTGGCAGGGGTCCTACGAGCAGTACTTC	CASSWQGSYEQYF	-	TRBV28	TRBJ2-7	-
TGTGCCAGCAGCGCTACAGGACCCGACTACGAGCAGTACTTC	CASSATGPDYEQYF	-	TRBV7-9	TRBJ2-7	-
TGCAGCGTAGAGGACAGGTTCTATGGCTACACCTTC	CSVEDRFYGYTF	-	TRBV29-1	TRBJ1-2	TRBD1
TGCAGCGTACAAGCGGGGGCTACCTACAATGAGCAGTTCTTC	CSVQAGATYNEQFF	-	TRBV29-1	TRBJ2-1	TRBD2
TGTGCCAGCAGCGTAGGCGGCGGGTTTACCGGGGAGCTGTTTTTT	CASSVGGGFTGELFF	once	TRBV9	TRBJ2-2	-
TGTGCCAGCAGCGATAGAAGACAGAATAGCTATGGCTACACCTTC	CASSDRRQNSYGYTF	-	TRBV7-2	TRBJ1-2	-
TGTGCCAGCAGTTATATAAACAGGGGAGCGGACTACGAGCAGTACTTC	CASSYINRGADYEQYF	-	TRBV28	TRBJ2-7	TRBD1
TGTGCCAGCAGTGAATTCGCAGAGATTAACTATGGCTACACCTTC	CASSEFAEINYGYTF	-	TRBV6-4	TRBJ1-2	-
TGTGCCAGCACCTGGGACCGCGGAGTCACTGAAGCTTTCTTT	CASTWDRGVTEAFF	once	TRBV5-4	TRBJ1-1	-
TGTGCCACCCCTAGGTTGGGGAGGGAGACCCAGTACTTC	CATPRLGRETQYF	-	TRBV21-1	TRBJ2-5	-
TGCGCCAGCAGCTTTGACCTAGCGGGAGTCTCCTACAATGAGCAGTTCTTC	CASSFDLAGVSYNEQFF	once	TRBV5-1	TRBJ2-1	TRBD2
TGTGCCAGCAGCGCAGGGAGCTCCTACGAGCAGTACTTC	CASSAGSSYEQYF	once	TRBV5-4	TRBJ2-7	-
TGTGCCAGCAGTCCCACCCAGTGGGGCACCGGGGAGCTGTTTTTT	CASSPTQWGTGELFF	-	TRBV28	TRBJ2-2	-
TGTGCCAGCAGCTTCGGGGGTGAGAACACCGGGGAGCTGTTTTTT	CASSFGGENTGELFF	-	TRBV7-6	TRBJ2-2	-
TGTGCCAGCAGTGCAGGACAGGGGACCGCGTATAGCAATCAGCCCCAGCATTTT	CASSAGQGTAYSNQPQHF	-	TRBV27	TRBJ1-5	TRBD1
TGTGCCAGCAGTTACGGGGGAGGGAAAGAAACCCAGTACTTC	CASSYGGGKETQYF	-	TRBV6-5	TRBJ2-5	TRBD2